The clone carrying this TCR beta chain was counted ten times or more. TCRdb re-clonotyped the PCR reads via MiXCR. Of 40,000 to 45,000 clones in the sample, 3% to 3.5% were seen once. Ahead of thyroid surgery, no patient had received treatment of any kind. The sample originates from a study of metastatic and nonmetastatic thyroid tumors. Study information: The authors compared repertoires across blood and tumor or nodule tissue from malignant and benign thyroid patients.

This sequence was found in a female donor with papillary thyroid cancer or a benign thyroid nodule (not recorded which). Some clones in this sample may be carry-over from other donors' samples. Input material: blood.

CDR3 DNA: TGTGCCAGTAGGTTTATTCGGGACGCCGGGGCCAACGTCCTGACTTTC. This sequence encodes CASRFIRDAGANVLTF. V and J are TRBV19 and TRBJ2-6; D may correspond to TRBD1 or TRBD2 (5 bases each). CDR1 and CDR2 (germline): LNHDA, SQIVND (reference sequence). The CDR3 sequence is 16 residues long. V was shortened by 6 bases and J by 4 bases, with 16 bases between the two germline ends.